These 16 T cell receptor beta chains were sequenced from one sample in a study of spatial heterogeneity in lung cancer. Documented time point: sample taken at primary tumor resection. Whole-study results and caveats: One measure, the expanded intratumoral alpha and beta TCR count, tracked tumor mutation counts.

Their antigens are not known. TCRdb used MiXCR to reprocess the 5' RACE reads, holding one entry per CDR3 protein. The sample includes about 9,200 distinct CDR3 sequences, roughly half of them seen just once. The sample here was lung tumor tissue, taken at surgery. All receptors derive from a female donor with early-stage non-small cell lung cancer.

In nucleotides, the CDR3 is TGTGCCAGCAGCTTGGGACGCACAGATACGCAGTATTTT. This sequence encodes CASSLGRTDTQYF. This chain links TRBV7-2 with TRBJ2-3; D may match TRBD1 or TRBD2 (5 bases each). The CDR3 loop spans 13 amino acids. The V end was cut by 3 bases, the J end by 1 base, with 5 bases between. CDR1 is SGHTA and CDR2 is FQGNSA in the germline V gene.

This rearrangement joins TRBV30 to TRBJ1-6, with 8 nucleotides matching TRBD1. Germline loops: CDR1 GTSNPN, CDR2 SVGIG (reference sequence). The J segment lost 5 bases and the V segment lost 2 bases, leaving 2 bases of the junction unmatched. There are 14 residues in the CDR3. The CDR3 DNA follows: TGTGCCTGGAGTTCGGGACAGGATAATTCACCCCTCCACTTT. It codes for CAWSSGQDNSPLHF.

The chain has TRBV12-3 or TRBV12-4 and TRBJ2-2; 8 bases are a match to TRBD2. The length of the CDR3 is 16 residues. V was clipped by 6 bases and J by 5 bases; unmatched bases: 11. The CDR3 reads CASSSTSGPGTGELFF. The CDR3, as DNA: TGTGCCAGCAGCTCAACTAGCGGCCCTGGGACCGGGGAGCTGTTTTTT.

This clonotype was detected only a few times. The chain carries TRBV20-1 and TRBJ1-4; tentative D call: TRBD1 (6 bases). The length of the CDR3 is 15 residues. The V end was cut by 6 bases, the J end by 5 bases, with 19 bases between. Germline CDR1 is DFQATT and CDR2 is SNEGSKA (reference sequence). The DNA of the CDR3 is TGCAGTGCCACCCCGCCTGGGAGGGGGAATGAAAAACTGTTTTTT. Encoded protein: CSATPPGRGNEKLFF.

V and J are TRBV28 and TRBJ2-6; D not certain. V was shortened by 5 bases and J by 0 bases, with 8 bases between the two germline ends. This CDR3 region has 15 residues. Germline V gives CDR1 MDHEN, CDR2 SYDVKM. The CDR3 spells CASSPHASGANVLTF. CDR3 in DNA: TGTGCCAGCAGTCCCCACGCCTCTGGGGCCAACGTCCTGACTTTC.

This chain uses TRBV20-1 with TRBJ2-3; no reliable D call. The CDR3 spans 11 residues. The V and J ends lost 6 bases and 3 bases respectively, with 7 bases between them. The germline CDR1 and CDR2 sequences are DFQATT and SNEGSKA (reference sequence). CDR3 loop: CSAVTTDTQYF. The CDR3 DNA follows: TGCAGTGCCGTGACTACAGATACGCAGTATTTT.

The rearrangement joins TRBV12-3 or TRBV12-4 to TRBJ1-1; D is unclear. The CDR3 runs 13 residues. V was clipped by 2 bases and J by 4 bases, with 8 bases between them. Here the CDR3 reads CASSLKEITEAFF. CDR3 coding DNA: TGTGCCAGCAGTTTAAAGGAAATCACTGAAGCTTTCTTT.

The chain links TRBV7-6 to TRBJ2-5; D not resolved. Looked up from germline, CDR1 is SGHVS and CDR2 is FNYEAQ. The CDR3 is made up of 11 amino acids. The ends were cut back, 8 bases at V and 3 bases at J, with 7 bases in the middle. The CDR3 DNA sequence: TGTGCCAGCGTAAAAAAAGAGACCCAGTACTTC. Its translation: CASVKKETQYF.

This clonotype occurred a few times. The rearrangement uses TRBV5-1 and TRBJ2-2; no firm D call. Trimming pared 1 base from V and 7 bases from J, leaving 8 bases between. The CDR3 consists of 13 residues. CDR1 is SGHRS, CDR2 YFSETQ, per germline. The CDR3 coding sequence is TGCGCCAGCAGCTTGTCCGGTATCGGGGAGCTGTTTTTT. Its translation: CASSLSGIGELFF.

The rearrangement joins TRBV7-6 to TRBJ1-1; D is undetermined. V lost 2 bases and J 6 bases, leaving 1 base between the germline ends. The CDR3 spans 10 residues. Per the germline V gene, CDR1 is SGHVS and CDR2 is FNYEAQ. The CDR3 region is CASSLPEAFF. The CDR3 DNA is TGTGCCAGCAGCTTACCTGAAGCTTTCTTT.

The chain couples TRBV4-3 to TRBJ1-2, with a possible D match to TRBD1 (5 bases). Germline V gene lookup returns CDR1 LGHNA and CDR2 YSLEER. The CDR3 length is 16 residues. Trimming left V 0 bases short and J 3 bases short, with 14 bases between. CDR3 sequence reads: CASSQDMGRTYYGYTF. The CDR3 bases are TGCGCCAGCAGCCAAGATATGGGGCGCACCTACTATGGCTACACCTTC.

The chain links TRBV2 to TRBJ2-7; possible D gene TRBD2, 7 bases. In germline, CDR1 is SNHLY, CDR2 FYNNEI. V lost 7 bases and J lost 1, with 14 bases in between. This CDR3 comprises 14 residues. The CDR3, as DNA: TGTGCCAGCACCCTAGAGGGGGGGTCCTACGAGCAGTACTTC. It translates to CASTLEGGSYEQYF.

This clonotype showed up just a few times. This rearrangement joins TRBV29-1 to TRBJ2-1; TRBD1 aligns across 9 bases. CDR3 length: 14 amino acids. With 7 bases clipped from V and 2 bases from J, the junction kept 6 bases outside the gene matches. CDR1 is SQVTM, CDR2 ANQGSEA, per germline. The CDR3 region is CSADGQGPYNEQFF. Here the CDR3 DNA reads TGCAGCGCCGACGGACAGGGGCCCTACAATGAGCAGTTCTTC.

The CDR3 region is CASSLSIEGMQQYF. The CDR3, as DNA: TGTGCCAGCAGCTTATCAATCGAGGGAATGCAGCAGTACTTC. The chain uses TRBV7-9 and TRBJ2-7; maybe TRBD2 (5 bases). The CDR3 consists of 14 residues. Germline values: CDR1 SEHNR, CDR2 FQNEAQ (reference sequence). The germline V and J ends were trimmed by 2 bases and 8 bases, with 16 bases remaining between them.

This clonotype ranks as medium-sized (0.01 to 0.1%). CDR3: CASSQLGQPTGELFF. In DNA form, the CDR3 reads TGTGCCAGCAGCCAACTTGGACAGCCCACCGGGGAGCTGTTTTTT. The chain links TRBV7-3 to TRBJ2-2, with D possibly TRBD1 on 6 matching bases. CDR3 length: 15 residues. The V end lost 5 bases, the J end lost 4 bases, and 14 bases lay between the germline ends. CDR1 and CDR2 from the germline V gene are SGHTA and FQGTGA. Based on the CDR3 plus reference TRBV7-3 and TRBJ2-2, the full variable domain is GAGVSQTPSNKVTEKGKYVELRCDPISGHTALYWYRQSLGQGPEFLIYFQGTGAADDSGLPNDRFFAVRPEGSVSTLKIQRTERGDSAVYLCASSQLGQPTGELFFGEGSRLTVL.

The V gene is TRBV3-1, the J gene TRBJ1-1, with 7 positions matching TRBD1. This CDR3 has 13 residues. V shed 0 bases and J 8 bases; nucleotides not matched to a gene: 3. Per germline, CDR1 LGHDT and CDR2 YNNKEL (reference sequence). CDR3 in amino acids: CASSQEDRAEAFF. In DNA form, the CDR3 reads TGTGCCAGCAGCCAAGAAGACAGGGCCGAAGCTTTCTTT.